A single sample is the source of the 9 T cell receptor beta chains below, sequenced in a study of T-cell memory formation after mild COVID-19. TCRdb re-called the 5' RACE reads with MiXCR, one entry per CDR3 protein. The sample holds roughly 580,000 distinct CDR3 sequences, roughly 18% seen once. The material sequenced was PBMCs or a T cell subset sorted from them (not recorded which). The receptors come from an adult woman who had mild COVID-19 (a few samples of this study predate the infection). Cell type and time point are not known.

The chain recombines TRBV7-2 with TRBJ2-1; TRBD2 agrees at 11 bases. Germline V gene lookup returns CDR1 SGHTA and CDR2 FQGNSA. CDR3 length: 15 residues. V dropped 4 bases and J dropped 7; count of bases not matched to a gene: 6. In DNA, the CDR3 is TGTGCCAGCAGCTGGGTAGCGGGAGGGACTAATGAGCAGTTCTTC. It codes for CASSWVAGGTNEQFF.

In its sample, this clonotype was seen a few times. As DNA, the CDR3 is TGCAGTGCTAGTCGCCCGGACAGGGGGCCGGATGAGCAGTACTTC. This gives the protein CSASRPDRGPDEQYF. The chain recombines TRBV20-1 with TRBJ2-7, with 11 bases that match TRBD1. Trimming took 3 bases from V and 7 from J; bases not matched to a gene: 11. This CDR3 is 15 amino acids long. CDR1 is DFQATT and CDR2 is SNEGSKA in the germline V gene (reference sequence).

The gene calls are TRBV6-1 and TRBJ2-6, with TRBD1 matching 7 bases. The CDR3 loop spans 19 amino acids. The J segment lost 4 bases and the V segment lost 4 bases, leaving 16 bases of the junction unmatched. Per the germline V gene, CDR1 is MNHNS and CDR2 is SASEGT. CDR3 nucleotides: TGTGCCAGCAGTGGGTTCGAGGACAGGTCCAATACCGGGGCCAACGTCCTGACTTTC. This sequence encodes CASSGFEDRSNTGANVLTF.

This clonotype appeared many times. A read error may account for a junction end that differs from germline. The V and J genes are TRBV7-2 and TRBJ2-1; 12 bases agree with TRBD2. Germline CDR1 reads SGHTA; CDR2 reads FQGNSA. The CDR3 is 16 residues long. CDR3 DNA: TGTGCCAGCAGCCTAGCCGGGACTAGCGGGTACAATGAGCAGTTCTTC. This codes for CASSLAGTSGYNEQFF.

A few counts support this clonotype. This chain links TRBV20-1 with TRBJ2-7, with D tentatively TRBD2 (5 bases). CDR3 length: 13 residues. Germline V gene lookup returns CDR1 DFQATT and CDR2 SNEGSKA (reference sequence). V was pared by 6 bases and J by 2 bases, with 14 bases between. This chain's CDR3 is CSARRTVTYEQYF. Here the CDR3 DNA reads TGCAGTGCACGGAGGACTGTAACCTACGAGCAGTACTTC.

The chain uses TRBV6-5 and TRBJ2-4; 9 bases agree with TRBD2. Per the germline V gene, CDR1 is MNHEY and CDR2 is SVGAGI. CDR3 length equals 13 residues. V lost 5 bases and J lost 8; bases outside the gene matches: 4. The CDR3 bases are TGTGCCAGCAGTGTAGCGGGGGTGGACATTCAGTACTTC. Its translation is CASSVAGVDIQYF.

The chain recombines TRBV4-1 with TRBJ1-1; D is ambiguous. The CDR3 totals 16 residues. Trimming took 3 bases from V and 2 from J, leaving 16 bases between them. Germline CDR1 MGHRA, CDR2 YSYEKL. As DNA, the CDR3 is TGCGCCAGCAGCCAGAGCGGCGGTACGGACAACACTGAAGCTTTCTTT. Translating gives CASSQSGGTDNTEAFF.

The chain recombines TRBV21-1 with TRBJ2-3; the D call in the table, TRBD1, was not verified against the DNA. TRBV21-1 is a pseudogene locus. The CDR3 loop spans 16 amino acids. The CDR3 nucleotides are TGTGCCAGCTTTCGACAGGGGGCAAGGAACACAGATACGCAGTATTTT. This sequence encodes CASFRQGARNTDTQYF.

The chain couples TRBV20-1 to TRBJ1-4; 7 nucleotides match TRBD1. The CDR3 loop spans 16 amino acids. V lost 5 bases and J lost 6; bases outside the gene matches: 15. CDR1 is DFQATT and CDR2 is SNEGSKA in the germline V gene (reference sequence). The CDR3 spells CSARRLQGRRDEKLFF. The DNA for the CDR3 is TGCAGTGCTCGCCGCTTACAGGGGAGAAGGGATGAAAAACTGTTTTTT.